The 30 T cell receptor beta chains below come from one sample, sequenced in a study of blood T cell repertoires in COVID-19. Method: immunoSEQ multiplex PCR; TCRdb's copy keeps in-frame clones and lacks some. The table has over 85,000 clones, around four fifths seen once. Sequenced input: peripheral blood. These receptors originate from a woman in her fifties or sixties with acute or convalescent COVID-19.

The CDR3 region is CASSPRDTEAFF. The CDR3 nucleotides are TGTGCCAGCAGCCCCCGAGATACTGAAGCTTTCTTT. The chain employs TRBV3-1 (or the pseudogene TRBV3-2) and TRBJ1-1; D unresolved. Germline lookup yields CDR1 LGHDT and CDR2 YNNKEL (reference sequence). Trimming left V 4 bases short and J 5 bases short, with 8 bases between. This CDR3 comprises 12 residues.

The V and J genes are TRBV2 and TRBJ1-1, with D perhaps TRBD1 (6 bases). Germline V gene lookup returns CDR1 SNHLY and CDR2 FYNNEI. V lost 3 bases to trimming and J lost 2 bases, with 13 bases between them. CDR3 length: 15 residues. CDR3 DNA: TGTGCCAGCAGTGAGTCCGGGACACTAAACACTGAAGCTTTCTTT. As protein: CASSESGTLNTEAFF.

The V call is TRBV30, the J call TRBJ1-5, with 10 nucleotides matching TRBD1. The J segment lost 0 bases and the V segment lost 1 base, leaving 6 bases of the junction unmatched. The CDR3 runs to 17 residues. Looked up from germline, CDR1 is GTSNPN and CDR2 is SVGIG (reference sequence). CDR3 DNA sequence: TGTGCCTGGAGTGGACAGGGGGCGCCTTATAGCAATCAGCCCCAGCATTTT. It specifies CAWSGQGAPYSNQPQHF.

The chain carries TRBV5-1 and TRBJ1-2; D not certain. V lost 2 bases and J lost 6, with 11 bases in between. CDR1 is SGHRS, CDR2 YFSETQ, per germline. This CDR3 is built from 13 residues. DNA of the CDR3: TGCGCCAGCAGCTTCCTCGGGGTAAATGGCTACACCTTC. It yields the protein CASSFLGVNGYTF.

V usage is TRBV6-6 and J usage is TRBJ1-1; tentatively, D is TRBD1 (5 bases). The V gene's germline CDR1 is MNHNY and CDR2 SVGAGI (reference sequence). The CDR3 runs 12 residues. Between the trimmed V and J ends, which lost 6 bases and 4 bases, there was a span of 9 bases. The CDR3 spells CASSLQGTEAFF. The CDR3 DNA is TGTGCCAGCAGCCTCCAGGGCACTGAAGCTTTCTTT.

This rearrangement joins TRBV6-5 to TRBJ1-2; 9 nucleotides line up with TRBD1. The CDR3 spans 14 residues. V was clipped by 6 bases and J by 8 bases; unmatched bases: 10. Germline lookup yields CDR1 MNHEY and CDR2 SVGAGI. The CDR3 bases are TGTGCCAGCAGACGGGACAGGGATCTACGAGGCTACACCTTC. This sequence encodes CASRRDRDLRGYTF.

The chain carries TRBV6-5 and TRBJ2-7, with 7 nucleotides matching TRBD2. This CDR3 has 14 amino acids. Germline V CDR1 and CDR2: MNHEY, SVGAGI. J gave up 8 bases and V 8 bases, and 15 bases lay outside the gene matches. The CDR3 loop is CASGEGQRRSQQYF. In DNA form, the CDR3 reads TGTGCCAGCGGGGAGGGCCAACGGCGGTCTCAGCAGTACTTC.

The genes are TRBV6-5 and TRBJ1-5; D remains unclear. V lost 6 bases and J 3 bases, leaving 6 bases between the germline ends. CDR1 MNHEY and CDR2 SVGAGI come from the germline V gene. The CDR3 runs 12 residues. The CDR3 DNA reads TGTGCCAGCAGAGCTAACAATCAGCCCCAGCATTTT. Translation gives CASRANNQPQHF.

In its sample, this clone was seen a few times. The chain is built from TRBV7-2 and TRBJ2-1; TRBD2 matches 9 bases. The CDR3 runs to 15 residues. J gave up 3 bases and V 4 bases, and 4 bases lay outside the gene matches. Germline V gives CDR1 SGHTA, CDR2 FQGNSA. The CDR3 region is CASSSGTSSYNEQFF. In DNA, the CDR3 is TGTGCCAGCAGCTCCGGGACTAGCAGCTACAATGAGCAGTTCTTC.

This clone has a single count. V and J are TRBV3-1 (or the pseudogene TRBV3-2) and TRBJ1-1; 7 positions agree with TRBD1. Germline lookup yields CDR1 LGHDT and CDR2 YNNKEL (reference sequence). The CDR3 loop spans 17 amino acids. Trimming cost V 6 bases and J 5 bases; bases outside gene matches: 18. The CDR3 DNA reads as TGTGCCAGCAGTCTATTTGAGGGGGCGGGCAGGGGAACTGAAGCTTTCTTT. The encoded protein is CASSLFEGAGRGTEAFF.

The chain employs TRBV19 and TRBJ1-4; 10 bases match TRBD1. Per the germline V gene, CDR1 is LNHDA and CDR2 is SQIVND (reference sequence). This CDR3 contains 17 residues. The ends lost 4 bases at V and 7 bases at J; junction bases unmatched: 12. The CDR3 loop is CASSTSTWTGGGEKLFF. CDR3 DNA sequence: TGTGCCAGTAGTACCTCTACATGGACAGGGGGAGGTGAAAAACTGTTTTTT.

CDR3 loop: CASSLWAGNGNQPQHF. The CDR3 bases are TGTGCCAGCAGCCTTTGGGCGGGCAATGGGAATCAGCCCCAGCATTTT. V and J are TRBV6-2 or TRBV6-3 and TRBJ1-5; no definite D call. CDR1 MNHEY and CDR2 SVGEGT come from the germline V gene. V was trimmed by 6 bases and J by 4 bases, leaving 19 bases between them. CDR3 length equals 16 residues.

With regard to this clone: The same CDR3 also results from other DNA sequences found in this sample. The chain joins TRBV28 to TRBJ1-6; 9 positions match TRBD1. Germline V gene data show CDR1 as MDHEN and CDR2 as SYDVKM. The J segment lost 1 base and the V segment lost 7 bases, leaving 5 bases of the junction unmatched. The CDR3 runs 16 residues. CDR3 coding DNA: TGTGCCAGCACCCAGGGACAGGGATCCTATAATTCACCCCTCCACTTT. Residues: CASTQGQGSYNSPLHF.

V gene TRBV30 combines with J gene TRBJ2-7; 10 bases agree with TRBD2. The CDR3 runs to 16 residues. V lost 1 base and J lost 4; bases outside the gene matches: 10. Germline V gene data show CDR1 as GTSNPN and CDR2 as SVGIG (reference sequence). In nucleotides, the CDR3 is TGTGCCTGGAGTGACCCAGGACTAGCGGCGACTTACGAGCAGTACTTC. Protein sequence: CAWSDPGLAATYEQYF.

V and J are TRBV11-3 and TRBJ1-1, with D perhaps TRBD1 (6 bases). With 5 bases removed from V and 8 bases from J, the gap between germline ends came to 15 bases. The V gene's germline CDR1 is SGHNT and CDR2 YENEEA. The length of the CDR3 is 13 residues. This chain's CDR3 is CASSTGGGGEAFF. Written as DNA, the CDR3 is TGTGCCAGCAGCACGGGGGGAGGGGGAGAAGCTTTCTTT. Full variable domain (remainder filled in from reference TRBV11-3 and TRBJ1-1): EAGVVQSPRYKIIEKKQPVAFWCNPISGHNTLYWYLQNLGQGPELLIRYENEEAVDDSQLPKDRFSAERLKGVDSTLKIQPAELGDSAVYLCASSTGGGGEAFFGQGTRLTVV.

This clone showed up just once. The genes are TRBV5-5 and TRBJ2-3; D may be TRBD2 (6 bases). From germline, CDR1 is SGHKS and CDR2 YYEKEE (reference sequence). Deletions cut 1 base from V and 1 base from J, with 7 bases between. This CDR3 has 14 amino acids. The CDR3 nucleotides read TGTGCCAGCAGCTTGATAGCGGGCACAGATACGCAGTATTTT. Translation gives CASSLIAGTDTQYF.

V gene TRBV12-3 or TRBV12-4 combines with J gene TRBJ2-7; weak D call: TRBD2 (6 bases). Deletions cut 6 bases from V and 6 bases from J, with 15 bases between. This CDR3 spans 13 amino acids. The CDR3 here is CASSLTSLGEQYF. The CDR3 DNA reads as TGTGCCAGCAGCCTGACTAGTTTGGGCGAGCAGTACTTC.

The genes are TRBV7-3 and TRBJ2-7, with 11 bases identical to TRBD1. This CDR3 contains 13 residues. Germline loops: CDR1 SGHTA, CDR2 FQGTGA. The trim removed 5 bases at V and 7 bases at J, leaving 4 bases unmatched. The CDR3 DNA sequence: TGTGCCAGCAGCACCGGGACAGGGGGGGAGCAGTACTTC. Encoded protein: CASSTGTGGEQYF.

This chain uses TRBV20-1 with TRBJ2-5; the D gene is possibly TRBD2 (5 bases). Germline V lookup: CDR1 DFQATT, CDR2 SNEGSKA (reference sequence). The V gene lost 7 bases and the J gene lost 0 bases, with 6 bases spanning the gap. The length of the CDR3 is 11 residues. The CDR3 sequence: CSGTYQETQYF. The CDR3 DNA reads as TGCAGTGGGACTTACCAAGAGACCCAGTACTTC.

The chain couples TRBV3-1 (or the pseudogene TRBV3-2) to TRBJ1-4; no clear D. Per germline, CDR1 LGHDT and CDR2 YNNKEL (reference sequence). V was shortened by 1 base and J by 1 base, with 7 bases between the two germline ends. The CDR3 contains 15 residues. CDR3 nucleotide sequence: TGTGCCAGCAGCCAAGGAAGCCTAACTAATGAAAAACTGTTTTTT. The encoded protein is CASSQGSLTNEKLFF.

V usage is TRBV7-3 and J usage is TRBJ2-7; tentatively, D is TRBD1 (5 bases). Trimming took 5 bases from V and 2 from J, leaving 13 bases between them. The CDR3 is made up of 14 amino acids. Germline CDR1 is SGHTA and CDR2 is FQGTGA. The CDR3, as DNA: TGTGCCAGCAGCGTACTCCAGGGCCCCTACGAGCAGTACTTC. It is translated as CASSVLQGPYEQYF.

This chain connects TRBV5-4 to TRBJ1-2, with 9 nucleotides matching TRBD1. The V gene's germline CDR1 is SGHNT and CDR2 YYREEE (reference sequence). There are 13 residues in the CDR3. The J segment lost 6 bases and the V segment lost 4 bases, leaving 4 bases of the junction unmatched. The DNA for the CDR3 is TGTGCCAGCAGCCGGACAGGGGTGGATGGCTACACCTTC. Encoded protein: CASSRTGVDGYTF.

Points on this clone: This sample includes further DNA sequences coding for the same CDR3. The rearrangement links TRBV10-3 to TRBJ1-1; D is unresolved. Germline-derived CDR1 and CDR2 are ENHRY and SYGVKD. Trimming removed 0 bases at V and 3 bases at J, with 11 bases between. The CDR3 spans 15 residues. The CDR3 DNA follows: TGTGCCATCAGTGAGTCCACCGGGGTGGACACTGAAGCTTTCTTT. It encodes CAISESTGVDTEAFF.

The chain combines TRBV6-6 with TRBJ1-2; D remains unclear. This CDR3 contains 13 residues. Per the germline V gene, CDR1 is MNHNY and CDR2 is SVGAGI (reference sequence). Trimming cost V 11 bases and J 4 bases, with 17 bases left between them. The CDR3 bases are TGTGCCGCCGTTCAACAGCTGTTCTATGGCTACACCTTC. It encodes CAAVQQLFYGYTF.

The chain links TRBV19 to TRBJ1-2; D might be TRBD1 (6 bases). CDR3 length: 14 amino acids. The ends were cut back, 8 bases at V and 5 bases at J, with 18 bases in the middle. Germline-derived CDR1 and CDR2 are LNHDA and SQIVND (reference sequence). This CDR3 is CASAPNPQGYGYTF. The CDR3 DNA reads TGTGCCAGTGCCCCCAACCCGCAGGGGTATGGCTACACCTTC. The full variable domain, with the rest looked up from reference TRBV19 and TRBJ1-2, is DGGITQSPKYLFRKEGQNVTLSCEQNLNHDAMYWYRQDPGQGLRLIYYSQIVNDFQKGDIAEGYSVSREKKESFPLTVTSAQKNPTAFYLCASAPNPQGYGYTFGSGTRLTVV.

This chain connects TRBV7-2 to TRBJ2-5; 7 bases are a match to TRBD1. The ends lost 6 bases at V and 5 bases at J; junction bases unmatched: 6. The CDR3 is 13 residues long. Germline CDR1 is SGHTA and CDR2 is FQGNSA. The CDR3: CASRRGREETQYF. The CDR3 bases are TGTGCCAGCAGAAGGGGGCGCGAGGAGACCCAGTACTTC. Drawing the rest from reference TRBV7-2 and TRBJ2-5, the complete variable domain is GAGVSQSPSNKVTEKGKDVELRCDPISGHTALYWYRQSLGQGLEFLIYFQGNSAPDKSGLPSDRFSAERTGGSVSTLTIQRTQQEDSAVYLCASRRGREETQYFGPGTRLLVL.

The chain is built from TRBV9 and TRBJ2-5; 9 nucleotides align to TRBD2. Germline V CDR1 and CDR2: SGDLS, YYNGEE. V was clipped by 0 bases and J by 5 bases; unmatched bases: 8. The CDR3 is 16 amino acids. CDR3 region: CASSVDRGGALETQYF. Here the CDR3 DNA reads TGTGCCAGCAGCGTAGATCGCGGGGGGGCCTTGGAGACCCAGTACTTC.

The chain joins TRBV5-6 to TRBJ1-2; possibly TRBD1 for D (6 bases). The CDR3 spans 15 residues. Germline V gene lookup returns CDR1 SGHDT and CDR2 YYEEEE. Trimming shortened V by 0 bases and J by 5 bases, and 14 bases separated the two germline ends. CDR3 sequence: CASSLGATGSYGYTF. CDR3 in DNA: TGTGCCAGCAGCTTGGGGGCTACAGGGAGTTATGGCTACACCTTC. Looking up the rest from reference TRBV5-6 and TRBJ1-2 gives the full variable domain: DAGVTQSPTHLIKTRGQQVTLRCSPKSGHDTVSWYQQALGQGPQFIFQYYEEEERQRGNFPDRFSGHQFPNYSSELNVNALLLGDSALYLCASSLGATGSYGYTFGSGTRLTVV.

This clone was detected only once. The rearrangement uses TRBV6-6 and TRBJ2-7; TRBD1 agrees at 7 bases. The V segment lost 5 bases and the J segment 2 bases; nucleotides outside the gene matches: 0. The CDR3 is 12 residues long. Germline-derived CDR1 and CDR2 are MNHNY and SVGAGI (reference sequence). This chain's CDR3 is CASSGTAYEQYF. The CDR3 DNA sequence: TGTGCCAGCAGTGGGACAGCCTACGAGCAGTACTTC.

This chain joins TRBV18 and TRBJ2-1; D is possibly TRBD2 (6 bases). This CDR3 is 14 amino acids long. CDR1 KGHSH and CDR2 LQKENI come from the germline V gene. V gave up 0 bases and J gave up 5 bases, with 8 bases separating them. CDR3 DNA: TGTGCCAGCTCACCACCGGAGGGCCACAATGAGCAGTTCTTC. Translation gives CASSPPEGHNEQFF.